This TCR beta chain was observed in a study of CD8 T cells in Susac syndrome. General study findings and limits: It was acknowledged by the study that relatively few individuals were included in its TCR sequencing and HLA analysis.

With regard to this clonotype: Its cognate antigen is unknown.

Losses at the gene ends were 1 base for V and 5 bases for J; bases not matched to a gene: 6. Germline assignment: CDR1 GTSNPN and CDR2 SVGIG (reference sequence). CDR3 length equals 16 residues. With random hexamers, reverse transcription was performed on about 0.5 to 1 ug of RNA. A multiplex approach, immunoSEQ multiplex PCR, amplified TCR beta CDR3 across 54 Vbeta and 13 Jbeta. From the immunoSEQ multiplex PCR reads, TCRdb called clonotypes with MiXCR, one entry per CDR3 protein. The sample has some 130,000 distinct CDR3 sequences, around nine tenths seen once. In blood CD8+ and CD4+ T cells, TCR beta underwent sequencing.

J is TRBJ2-1 and V is TRBV30; 12 bases fit TRBD1. Sequencing was done on a sample of CD8+ T cells from PBMCs. This sequence was found in a human donor with multiple sclerosis. CDR3 nucleotides: TGTGCCTGGAGTGATCCGGGACAGGGGGCCCACAATGAGCAGTTCTTC. Translation gives CAWSDPGQGAHNEQFF.